The 21 T cell receptor beta chains in this list originate from one sample, sequenced in a study of spatial heterogeneity in lung cancer. TCRdb reprocessed the 5' RACE reads with MiXCR, giving one entry per CDR3 protein. Of over 13,000 distinct CDR3 sequences in the sample, 3.6% were seen once. Time point indicated: sample taken at primary tumor resection. Sequenced here: normal lung tissue next to the tumor, sampled at surgery. The source is a male donor with early-stage non-small cell lung cancer.

This clonotype was counted at least ten times. Since it is a stray read in a library aimed at alpha chains, this beta chain has a size that is not meaningful. J is TRBJ1-5 and V is TRBV12-3 or TRBV12-4; 8 bases are shared with TRBD1. The CDR3 loop spans 15 amino acids. Germline trimming cut 6 bases from V and 4 bases from J; bases unmatched to any gene: 8. The CDR3 loop is CASRPTGDGNQPQHF. In DNA, the CDR3 is TGTGCCAGCAGACCGACAGGGGATGGGAATCAGCCCCAGCATTTT.

As regards this clonotype: This beta chain appears as a stray read in a library generated for alpha chains; its size is not informative. The chain recombines TRBV7-2 with TRBJ2-2, with a weak D call TRBD1 (5 bases). Germline V gene lookup returns CDR1 SGHTA and CDR2 FQGNSA. Trimming stripped 5 bases from V and 5 bases from J, with 15 bases between. The CDR3 covers 15 residues. CDR3 nucleotides: TGTGCCAGCAGCCTCGCAGGGCAAGGGACCGGGGAGCTGTTTTTT. Translation gives CASSLAGQGTGELFF.

This clonotype was picked up many times. Being off target in a library aimed at alpha chains, this beta chain has a size of little meaning. This chain links TRBV12-3 or TRBV12-4 with TRBJ2-5; 8 nucleotides match TRBD2. CDR3 length equals 14 residues. Trimming removed 7 bases from V and 1 base from J; junction bases left unmatched: 5. The CDR3 DNA reads as TGTGCCAGCACTGAGACTAGCGTCCAAGAGACCCAGTACTTC. Amino acids: CASTETSVQETQYF.

This clonotype has at least ten counts. This beta chain was picked up by a library intended for alpha chains and is off target, so its count carries little meaning. The gene calls are TRBV5-6 and TRBJ2-3, with D tentatively TRBD1 (5 bases). There are 16 residues in the CDR3. CDR1 SGHDT and CDR2 YYEEEE come from the germline V gene. V was shortened by 6 bases and J by 0 bases, with 17 bases between the two germline ends. The CDR3 DNA reads as TGTGCCAGCATCAAAGACAGACGAACTAGCACAGATACGCAGTATTTT. This translates into CASIKDRRTSTDTQYF.

This clonotype was detected many times. This beta chain appears as a stray read in a library generated for alpha chains; its size is not informative. The V gene is TRBV27, the J gene TRBJ1-1, with D uncertain. V gave up 6 bases and J gave up 5 bases, with 7 bases separating them. The CDR3 loop spans 11 amino acids. The V gene's germline CDR1 is MNHEY and CDR2 SMNVEV (reference sequence). CDR3 in DNA: TGTGCCAGCAGGTTGGGTACTGAAGCTTTCTTT. It encodes CASRLGTEAFF.

This clonotype was detected ten times or more. This beta chain slipped into a library made for alpha chains as a stray read, so its size is not meaningful. The chain employs TRBV4-1 and TRBJ1-2; no firm D call. The CDR3 totals 15 residues. CDR1 and CDR2 (germline): MGHRA, YSYEKL. Deletions cut 4 bases from V and 5 bases from J, with 17 bases between. Here the CDR3 reads CASSPANMIFYGYTF. For the CDR3, the DNA is TGCGCCAGCAGCCCTGCGAACATGATCTTTTATGGCTACACCTTC.

At least ten counts were recorded for this clonotype. The size of this beta chain means little, since it is a stray read in a library made for alpha chains. The J gene is TRBJ2-1, the V gene TRBV12-3 or TRBV12-4; 10 bases line up with TRBD2. The V gene end was trimmed by 6 bases and the J gene end by 6 bases; junction bases not matched to a gene: 5. This CDR3 has 14 amino acids. CDR3 in amino acids: CASSNGLAVNEQFF. The CDR3 coding sequence is TGTGCCAGCAGCAATGGACTAGCGGTCAATGAGCAGTTCTTC.

This clonotype has at least ten counts. Found in a library prepared for alpha chains, this beta chain is an off-target read, and its abundance has little meaning. V gene TRBV6-6 combines with J gene TRBJ1-1; TRBD1 agrees at 7 bases. Germline V gene data show CDR1 as MNHNY and CDR2 as SVGAGI (reference sequence). CDR3 size: 15 residues. The V and J ends lost 0 bases and 6 bases, in that order; junction bases with no gene match: 7. The CDR3 region has the DNA TGTGCCAGCAGTTACTCCGCAGGGGGTATCGCTGAAGCTTTCTTT. It encodes CASSYSAGGIAEAFF.

The table lists this clonotype with many counts. The size of this beta chain means little, since it is a stray read in a library made for alpha chains. The chain recombines TRBV21-1 with TRBJ1-1; the D segment call TRBD1 is taken from the table without a DNA check. TRBV21-1 constitutes a pseudogene. This CDR3 has 17 amino acids. CDR3 in amino acids: CASSTLDRNIIYTEAFF. The CDR3 DNA reads TGTGCCAGCAGCACCCTGGACAGGAACATTATTTACACTGAAGCTTTCTTT.

This clonotype occurred many times. Little can be read into the size of this beta chain, an off-target read in a library designed for alpha chains. This chain links TRBV7-3 with TRBJ1-6, with unresolved D. The V gene lost 5 bases and the J gene lost 5 bases, with 10 bases spanning the gap. Germline loops: CDR1 SGHTA, CDR2 FQGTGA. This CDR3 has 14 residues. The CDR3 DNA is TGTGCCAGCAGCCCCAGAGGTGATAATTCACCCCTCCACTTT. Protein product: CASSPRGDNSPLHF.

The table lists this clonotype with many counts. This beta chain is a stray read from a library made for alpha chains; its abundance is not meaningful. The chain carries TRBV7-9 and TRBJ1-5, with a possible D match to TRBD1 (5 bases). V lost 6 bases to trimming and J lost 2 bases, with 11 bases between them. This CDR3 is built from 14 residues. Germline CDR1 is SEHNR and CDR2 is FQNEAQ (reference sequence). Here the CDR3 reads CASSSQGGNQPQHF. Here the CDR3 DNA reads TGTGCCAGCAGTAGCCAGGGTGGCAATCAGCCCCAGCATTTT.

This clonotype was observed at least ten times. The library was built for alpha chains, so this beta chain is an off-target read and its size means little. This CDR3 reads CSATTLASDAKNIQYF. CDR3 DNA sequence: TGCAGTGCCACTACACTAGCGAGTGATGCCAAAAACATTCAGTACTTC. The chain recombines TRBV20-1 with TRBJ2-4; TRBD2 matches at 7 bases. The CDR3 is 16 amino acids. J lost 1 base, V lost 6 bases, and 12 bases had no gene match. CDR1 DFQATT and CDR2 SNEGSKA come from the germline V gene (reference sequence).

This clonotype was observed at least ten times. Since it is a stray read in a library aimed at alpha chains, this beta chain has a size that is not meaningful. J is TRBJ2-3 and V is TRBV10-2, with 7 bases lining up with TRBD2. The CDR3 totals 16 residues. J lost 1 base, V lost 1 base, and 5 bases had no gene match. Germline V gene lookup returns CDR1 WSHSY and CDR2 SAAADI. This chain's CDR3 is CASSEYAGVGTDTQYF. CDR3 coding DNA: TGCGCCAGCAGTGAGTATGCGGGAGTAGGCACAGATACGCAGTATTTT.

This clonotype has a count of ten or more. Found in a library prepared for alpha chains, this beta chain is an off-target read, and its abundance has little meaning. The rearrangement links TRBV2 to TRBJ2-5, with D perhaps TRBD2 (5 bases). Trimming left V 8 bases short and J 7 bases short, with 11 bases between. This CDR3 region has 11 residues. Germline V gene data show CDR1 as SNHLY and CDR2 as FYNNEI. The CDR3 protein is CASRSEGTQYF. DNA of the CDR3: TGTGCCAGCCGTAGCGAGGGGACCCAGTACTTC.

This clonotype was seen a few times. The library was built for alpha chains, so this beta chain is an off-target read and its size means little. V and J are TRBV7-2 and TRBJ1-2, with a weak D call TRBD1 (6 bases). CDR1 and CDR2 from the germline V gene are SGHTA and FQGNSA. The V end lost 4 bases, the J end lost 3 bases, and 15 bases lay between the germline ends. The CDR3 contains 15 residues. For the CDR3, the DNA is TGTGCCAGCAGCTCAACAGGGAATATTGACTATGGCTACACCTTC. Protein: CASSSTGNIDYGYTF.

This clonotype has a count of ten or more. For a library built for alpha chains, this beta chain is a stray read; little rests on its size. V usage is TRBV6-1 and J usage is TRBJ2-5; either TRBD1 or TRBD2 may supply D (5 bases each). The V end was cut by 7 bases, the J end by 5 bases, with 14 bases between. This CDR3 contains 13 residues. Per germline, CDR1 MNHNS and CDR2 SASEGT. CDR3 protein: CASTRDRGETQYF. The DNA of the CDR3 is TGTGCCAGCACCCGGGACCGAGGGGAGACCCAGTACTTC.

This clonotype appeared many times. The size of this beta chain means little, since it is a stray read in a library made for alpha chains. Written as DNA, the CDR3 is TGTGCCAGCAGCCGCGGGGGACGGACAAGTACCATATATTTT. Translated: CASSRGGRTSTIYF. The chain links TRBV11-3 to TRBJ1-3; the D gene is possibly TRBD1 (5 bases). V dropped 5 bases and J dropped 10 bases, with 18 bases sitting between them. This CDR3 region has 14 residues. CDR1 SGHNT and CDR2 YENEEA come from the germline V gene.

This clonotype was recorded at least ten times. Within a library made for alpha chains, this beta chain is off target, and its count is uninformative. V gene TRBV2 combines with J gene TRBJ2-7; maybe TRBD1 (6 bases). V was shortened by 3 bases and J by 2 bases, with 11 bases between the two germline ends. The CDR3 contains 14 residues. Germline assignment: CDR1 SNHLY and CDR2 FYNNEI. As DNA, the CDR3 is TGTGCCAGCAGTGACGTAGGGGGAGCCTACGAGCAGTACTTC. Protein: CASSDVGGAYEQYF.

This clonotype was seen many times. As an off-target read in a library built for alpha chains, this beta chain has a frequency of little significance. The chain combines TRBV2 with TRBJ2-1; possible D gene TRBD1, 6 bases. CDR1 is SNHLY, CDR2 FYNNEI, per germline. The CDR3 is 11 residues long. Trimming cost V 8 bases and J 5 bases, with 7 bases left between them. Here the CDR3 reads CASGGDNEQFF. CDR3 in DNA: TGTGCCAGCGGGGGCGACAATGAGCAGTTCTTC.

Ten or more counts support this clonotype. This beta chain is off target for a library built for alpha chains, so its abundance means little. The CDR3 sequence: CASSLDWVLGTEAFF. CDR3 bases: TGTGCCAGCAGCTTAGATTGGGTCCTGGGAACTGAAGCTTTCTTT. V usage is TRBV11-3 and J usage is TRBJ1-1; D not certain. CDR1 is SGHNT, CDR2 YENEEA, per germline. The V and J ends lost 0 bases and 5 bases respectively, with 13 bases between them. CDR3 size: 15 residues.

This clonotype was observed at least ten times. As an off-target read in a library built for alpha chains, this beta chain has a frequency of little significance. The CDR3 DNA is TGTGCCAGCAGTCCAACCACCCATCCCTGGGATGAGCAGTTCTTC. Translation: CASSPTTHPWDEQFF. V usage is TRBV12-3 or TRBV12-4 and J usage is TRBJ2-1; D uncertain. Trimming removed 5 bases from V and 8 bases from J, with 19 bases in between. The length of the CDR3 is 15 residues.